The 4 T cell receptor beta chains presented below share a single source sample, sequenced in a study of blood T cell repertoires in COVID-19. Data came from immunoSEQ multiplex PCR; TCRdb stores just in-frame clones and leaves some out. The data show under 55,000 clones, 79% seen once. Specimen: peripheral blood. All receptors derive from a man aged 65 to 79 with acute or convalescent COVID-19.

The V call is TRBV10-1, the J call TRBJ1-6, with unresolved D. CDR3 length equals 13 residues. CDR1 and CDR2 (germline): WNHNN, SYGVQD (reference sequence). Between the trimmed V and J ends, which lost 4 bases and 10 bases, there was a span of 11 bases. The CDR3 protein is CASSANPRSPLHF. In DNA, the CDR3 is TGCGCCAGCAGTGCGAACCCGAGGTCACCCCTCCACTTT.

Written as DNA, the CDR3 is TGTGCCAGTAGCGTACAGGGAAGAGAGGACTATGGCTACACCTTC. As protein: CASSVQGREDYGYTF. The chain links TRBV19 to TRBJ1-2; tentatively, D is TRBD1 (6 bases). Trimming shortened V by 6 bases and J by 3 bases, and 17 bases separated the two germline ends. The CDR3 length is 15 residues. The germline gives CDR1 LNHDA, CDR2 SQIVND (reference sequence). The complete variable domain, with remaining parts taken from reference TRBV19 and TRBJ1-2, reads DGGITQSPKYLFRKEGQNVTLSCEQNLNHDAMYWYRQDPGQGLRLIYYSQIVNDFQKGDIAEGYSVSREKKESFPLTVTSAQKNPTAFYLCASSVQGREDYGYTFGSGTRLTVV.

The gene calls are TRBV5-1 and TRBJ2-3; a weak D match, TRBD2 (6 bases). In germline, CDR1 is SGHRS, CDR2 YFSETQ. Trimming shortened V by 0 bases and J by 1 base, and 12 bases separated the two germline ends. This CDR3 spans 16 amino acids. This CDR3 reads CASSLVAQRGTDTQYF. The CDR3 DNA is TGCGCCAGCAGCTTGGTTGCCCAGCGGGGCACAGATACGCAGTATTTT.

The chain couples TRBV29-1 to TRBJ2-5; 7 nucleotides align to TRBD1. The CDR3 spans 15 residues. With 7 bases clipped from V and 4 bases from J, the junction kept 15 bases outside the gene matches. Germline V gives CDR1 SQVTM, CDR2 ANQGSEA. CDR3 in DNA: TGCAGCGCCGAAGGGGGTGGCAGGGGGTTAGAGACCCAGTACTTC. Amino acid sequence: CSAEGGGRGLETQYF.